Below are 11 T cell receptor beta chains sequenced from a single sample in a study of beta chain features in type 1 diabetes. Whole-study results and caveats: In all four CD4+ subsets, TCRB CDR3 length was significantly, moderately reduced in type 1 diabetes.

Expressed TCRB transcripts were sequenced after all isolated RNA was converted to cDNA. Assay used: immunoSEQ multiplex PCR; TCRdb lists only in-frame clones, some missing. Here the sample spans hundreds of thousands of clones, about an eighth being singletons. These TCRs are of unknown antigen specificity. The specimen sequenced was naive CD4+ T cells from blood. All receptors derive from a man younger than 35 with type 1 diabetes.

The genes are TRBV18 and TRBJ2-4; D unclear. Germline assignment: CDR1 KGHSH and CDR2 LQKENI. This CDR3 is 14 amino acids long. V was clipped by 0 bases and J by 8 bases, with 11 bases between them. The CDR3 spells CASSPPPMGDIQYF. The CDR3 DNA reads as TGTGCCAGCTCACCACCGCCCATGGGCGACATTCAGTACTTC. The complete variable domain, with remaining parts taken from reference TRBV18 and TRBJ2-4, reads NAGVMQNPRHLVRRRGQEARLRCSPMKGHSHVYWYRQLPEEGLKFMVYLQKENIIDESGMPKERFSAEFPKEGPSILRIQQVVRGDSAAYFCASSPPPMGDIQYFGAGTRLSVL.

The rearrangement joins TRBV29-1 to TRBJ2-1; D is uncertain. V dropped 2 bases and J dropped 7 bases, with 12 bases sitting between them. CDR1 is SQVTM and CDR2 is ANQGSEA in the germline V gene. The CDR3 runs to 13 residues. The CDR3 sequence is CSVERNPSNEQFF. The CDR3 DNA sequence: TGCAGCGTTGAAAGAAATCCGAGTAATGAGCAGTTCTTC.

This chain connects TRBV30 to TRBJ1-3; D gene ambiguous. Germline V gene lookup returns CDR1 GTSNPN and CDR2 SVGIG (reference sequence). V was cut by 5 bases and J by 0 bases, with 8 bases left in between. This CDR3 comprises 13 residues. This CDR3 reads CAWDIGSGNTIYF. The DNA of the CDR3 is TGTGCCTGGGACATCGGCTCTGGAAACACCATATATTTT.

This chain links TRBV11-2 with TRBJ2-7; the D gene is possibly TRBD1 (5 bases). There are 13 residues in the CDR3. The V and J ends lost 1 base and 6 bases respectively, with 10 bases between them. The germline CDR1 and CDR2 sequences are SGHAT and FQNNGV. In DNA, the CDR3 is TGTGCCAGCAGCTTAGGGAAGGGGCCCGAGCAGTACTTC. Residues: CASSLGKGPEQYF.

This chain uses TRBV6-5 with TRBJ2-5; possibly TRBD2 for D (5 bases). In germline, CDR1 is MNHEY, CDR2 SVGAGI. This CDR3 is 13 amino acids long. V lost 7 bases and J 7 bases, leaving 16 bases between the germline ends. CDR3 coding DNA: TGTGCCAGCAAATCCTCCCTCGAGGGGACCCAGTACTTC. Amino acids: CASKSSLEGTQYF.

The chain carries TRBV5-4 and TRBJ2-5; 10 bases match TRBD2. In germline, CDR1 is SGHNT, CDR2 YYREEE (reference sequence). Trimming removed 3 bases from V and 5 bases from J; junction bases left unmatched: 10. There are 16 residues in the CDR3. The CDR3 reads CASSSGTSAASETQYF. The CDR3 bases are TGTGCCAGCAGCTCCGGGACTAGCGCCGCCTCGGAGACCCAGTACTTC. The whole variable domain, filled in from reference TRBV5-4 and TRBJ2-5, reads ETGVTQSPTHLIKTRGQQVTLRCSSQSGHNTVSWYQQALGQGPQFIFQYYREEENGRGNFPPRFSGLQFPNYSSELNVNALELDDSALYLCASSSGTSAASETQYFGPGTRLLVL.

This chain joins TRBV7-8 and TRBJ1-2; the D is unclear. The CDR3 sequence is 15 residues long. Germline V gene lookup returns CDR1 SGHVS and CDR2 FQNEAQ. The V end was cut by 5 bases, the J end by 0 bases, with 13 bases between. CDR3 loop: CASSPREGTNYGYTF. The CDR3 nucleotides read TGTGCCAGCAGCCCCCGAGAGGGCACTAACTATGGCTACACCTTC.

The chain links TRBV2 to TRBJ2-7; 10 bases map to TRBD1. The CDR3 has 14 residues. The germline V gene encodes CDR1 SNHLY and CDR2 FYNNEI. The junction had 3 bases not matched to a gene; V was cut back by 7 bases and J by 0 bases. The CDR3, as DNA: TGTGCCAGCACAGGACAGGGGGGCTCCTACGAGCAGTACTTC. It translates to CASTGQGGSYEQYF.

There are a few counts of this clone. The chain is built from TRBV6-5 and TRBJ1-2; no firm D call. The length of the CDR3 is 14 residues. V lost 6 bases, J lost 1 base, and 12 bases lay in between. Germline assignment: CDR1 MNHEY and CDR2 SVGAGI. The CDR3 loop reads CASRAHRGNYGYTF. In DNA, the CDR3 is TGTGCCAGCAGAGCCCACCGGGGTAACTATGGCTACACCTTC.

The rearrangement links TRBV7-9 to TRBJ1-1; 8 positions agree with TRBD1. This CDR3 comprises 15 residues. The germline V gene encodes CDR1 SEHNR and CDR2 FQNEAQ (reference sequence). Trimming took 5 bases from V and 1 from J; bases not matched to a gene: 6. The CDR3 here is CASSPQGDQNTEAFF. The DNA for the CDR3 is TGTGCCAGCAGCCCACAGGGGGATCAGAACACTGAAGCTTTCTTT.

This clone was counted a few times. The CDR3 protein is CASSGSSGGPSSYNEQFF. The CDR3 DNA reads as TGTGCCAGCAGTGGTTCCAGCGGGGGGCCCAGCTCCTACAATGAGCAGTTCTTC. J is TRBJ2-1 and V is TRBV2, with 9 bases matching TRBD2. Germline V gene sequence: CDR1 SNHLY, CDR2 FYNNEI. CDR3 length: 18 residues. The J segment lost 0 bases and the V segment lost 4 bases, leaving 10 bases of the junction unmatched. Looking up the rest from reference TRBV2 and TRBJ2-1 gives the full variable domain: EPEVTQTPSHQVTQMGQEVILRCVPISNHLYFYWYRQILGQKVEFLVSFYNNEISEKSEIFDDQFSVERPDGSNFTLKIRSTKLEDSAMYFCASSGSSGGPSSYNEQFFGPGTRLTVL.